This T cell receptor (beta chain) is drawn from a study of shared clonotypes between healthy human individuals. Study-wide findings and caveats: Relative to clonotypes present in all four donors, those not shared had lower generation probabilities. Enrolling few donors narrowed the genetic and exposure-history diversity that was represented.

Among the donors, all were Caucasian adults who lived in Nashville, Tennessee. The protocol was immunoSEQ multiplex PCR, while the TCRdb copy is restricted to in-frame clones and leaves out a portion. The repertoire consists of millions of clones, with more than 85% occurring once and the leading ten covering 0.39%. A word on this clone: Its target is unknown.

Trimming shortened V by 6 bases and J by 10 bases, and 16 bases separated the two germline ends. Germline assignment: CDR1 MRHNA and CDR2 SNTAGT. This CDR3 has 13 residues. The J gene is TRBJ2-1, the V gene TRBV6-4; TRBD1 is a possible D gene (6 bases). This receptor was taken from a man in his late teens or twenties in good health. Some clones in this sample may be carry-over from other donors' samples. The material sequenced was naive CD4+ T cells from PBMCs. Subset in this sample: CD45RA+ positively selected. In nucleotides, the CDR3 is TGTGCCAGCAGCAGGGGCCTTAAAGGGGAGCAGTTCTTC. Encoded protein: CASSRGLKGEQFF.